This TCR beta chain was sequenced during a study of blood T cells in healthy people across ages. V lost 1 base, J lost 6 bases, and 4 bases lay in between. Germline-derived CDR1 and CDR2 are LGHDT and YNNKEL (reference sequence). The CDR3 totals 12 residues. This clonotype was detected ten times or more. The antigen remains undetermined. Approximately 9.6 milliliters of peripheral blood were drawn from each donor into EDTA-treated tubes. The study's findings and limits: PBMCs went unsorted, and a conclusive naive versus antigen-experienced comparison was therefore prevented.

A second PCR of roughly 6 to 12 cycles used a sample-barcoded 5' primer and a J-beta primer mix. TCRdb recomputed calls from the 5' RACE reads with MiXCR, one row per CDR3 protein. The sample lists hundreds of thousands of distinct CDR3 sequences, approximately 49% occurring once. Sequenced material: blood. This sequence originates from a man aged 25-45 years in good health. V and J are TRBV3-1 and TRBJ1-5, with unresolved D. CDR3 residues: CASSQGGQPQHF. The CDR3 nucleotides are TGTGCCAGCAGCCAAGGTGGTCAGCCCCAGCATTTT.